A selection of T cell receptor beta chains follows, all from one sample in a study of blood T cell repertoires in COVID-19. Only in-frame clones appear in the TCRdb table, and some are missing; sequencing was by immunoSEQ multiplex PCR. The sample lists under 500,000 clones; nearly 90% were seen once. Sequencing was performed on PBMCs or T cells enriched from blood (not recorded which). The receptor source for this set is a woman under 30 with acute COVID-19. Each CDR3 is given with its conserved first and last residue. Fields, in order: J gene, clone size, D gene, V gene, CDR3 protein, CDR3 DNA. The D gene is left open where the match is weak. Rows give clone size only sometimes, using once, few, many, or a class for an expanded clone.

>TRBJ1-2|.|.|TRBV5-1
CASSPRGDYGYTF
TGCGCCAGCAGCCCACGGGGGGACTATGGCTACACCTTC
>TRBJ1-4|.|TRBD1|TRBV14
CASSRGTGREKLFF
TGTGCCAGCAGCCGTGGGACAGGGAGAGAAAAACTGTTTTTT
>TRBJ2-5|.|TRBD2|TRBV4-1
CASSQEDGRAYETQYF
TGCGCCAGCAGCCAAGAGGACGGGAGGGCCTATGAGACCCAGTACTTC
>TRBJ2-4|.|TRBD1|TRBV6-5
CASSRGQKNIQYF
TGTGCCAGCTCCCGGGGACAGAAAAACATTCAGTACTTC
>TRBJ2-7|few|TRBD1|TRBV28
CASGTGNSYEQYF
TGTGCCAGCGGGACAGGCAATTCCTACGAGCAGTACTTC
>TRBJ1-2|.|.|TRBV25-1
CASRPGTLNGYTF
TGTGCCAGCCGCCCTGGGACACTGAATGGCTACACCTTC
>TRBJ1-1|.|.|TRBV12-3/TRBV12-4
CASSFLVQGPLDF
TGTGCCAGCAGTTTCTTGGTACAGGGCCCCTTGGACTTT
>TRBJ2-1|.|.|TRBV12-3/TRBV12-4
CASRSGVEQFF
TGTGCCAGCAGGTCGGGAGTTGAGCAGTTCTTC
>TRBJ1-1|once|.|TRBV9
CASSRGAALSNTEAFF
TGTGCCAGCAGCCGTGGGGCAGCCTTATCGAACACTGAAGCTTTCTTT
>TRBJ2-1|.|TRBD2|TRBV4-1
CASSQAGRGDNEQFF
TGCGCCAGCAGCCAAGCGGGTCGGGGGGACAATGAGCAGTTCTTC
>TRBJ1-3|.|TRBD1|TRBV6-5
CASSSDRAGNTIYF
TGTGCCAGCAGTTCCGACAGGGCGGGAAACACCATATATTTT
>TRBJ2-3|.|TRBD2|TRBV6-2/TRBV6-3
CASSYSTSGRTDTQYF
TGTGCCAGCAGTTACTCGACTAGCGGGCGCACAGATACGCAGTATTTT
>TRBJ1-1|many|.|TRBV11-3
CASSLDGREGKTEAFF
TGTGCCAGCAGCTTAGATGGGCGGGAGGGGAAGACTGAAGCTTTCTTT
>TRBJ2-7|.|TRBD2|TRBV6-1
CASSEAETWEGLYEQYF
TGTGCCAGCAGTGAAGCGGAAACTTGGGAGGGCCTCTACGAGCAGTACTTC
>TRBJ1-1|.|.|TRBV18
CASSATADTEAFF
TGTGCCAGCTCCGCGACAGCCGACACTGAAGCTTTCTTT
>TRBJ2-1|.|TRBD1|TRBV29-1
CSGRTGGANEQFF
TGCAGCGGACGGACAGGGGGGGCCAATGAGCAGTTCTTC
>TRBJ1-6|once|.|TRBV11-1
CASSPRDNNSPLHF
TGTGCCAGCAGCCCCCGGGACAATAATTCACCCCTCCACTTT
>TRBJ1-2|.|TRBD1|TRBV5-6
CASSFGATGGVYGYTF
TGTGCCAGCAGCTTCGGGGCGACAGGGGGCGTCTATGGCTACACCTTC
>TRBJ1-6|.|.|TRBV28
CASSLEVAGSSYNSPLHF
TGTGCCAGCAGTTTAGAGGTGGCCGGGAGCTCCTATAATTCACCCCTCCACTTT
>TRBJ2-3|once|.|TRBV11-3
CASSLDRLAGDTQYF
TGTGCCAGCAGCTTAGATCGGCTAGCCGGGGATACGCAGTATTTT
>TRBJ1-3|few|.|TRBV19
CASSIGGSHSGNTIYF
TGTGCCAGTAGTATCGGCGGATCTCACTCTGGAAACACCATATATTTT
>TRBJ1-1|.|.|TRBV25-1
CASIRGGVNTEAFF
TGTGCCAGCATAAGGGGTGGGGTTAACACTGAAGCTTTCTTT
>TRBJ1-1|.|.|TRBV5-1
CASSLDRVGTEAFF
TGCGCCAGCAGCTTGGACAGGGTAGGGACTGAAGCTTTCTTT
>TRBJ1-1|.|.|TRBV10-3
CAISESGSRQAFF
TGTGCCATCAGTGAGAGTGGGAGCAGGCAAGCTTTCTTT
>TRBJ2-7|.|TRBD2|TRBV4-2
CASSQDRGRVYEQYF
TGTGCCAGCAGCCAAGATCGCGGGAGGGTGTACGAGCAGTACTTC
>TRBJ2-1|.|.|TRBV12-3/TRBV12-4
CASSLNEQFF
TGTGCCAGCAGCTTGAATGAGCAGTTCTTC
>TRBJ2-5|.|.|TRBV11-2
CASSLGGGAHYF
TGTGCCAGCAGCTTAGGGGGCGGGGCCCATTACTTC